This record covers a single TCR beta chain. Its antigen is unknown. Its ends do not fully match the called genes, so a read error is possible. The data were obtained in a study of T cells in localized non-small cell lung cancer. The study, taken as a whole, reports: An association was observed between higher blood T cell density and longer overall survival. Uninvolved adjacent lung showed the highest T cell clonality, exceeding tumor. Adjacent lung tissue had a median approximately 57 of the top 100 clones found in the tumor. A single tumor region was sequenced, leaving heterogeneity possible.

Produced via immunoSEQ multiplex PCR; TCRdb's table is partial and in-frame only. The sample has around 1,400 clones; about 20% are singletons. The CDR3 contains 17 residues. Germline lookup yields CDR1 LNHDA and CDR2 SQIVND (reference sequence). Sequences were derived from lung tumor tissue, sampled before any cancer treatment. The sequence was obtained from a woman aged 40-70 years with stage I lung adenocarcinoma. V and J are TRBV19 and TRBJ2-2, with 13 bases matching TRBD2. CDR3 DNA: TGTGCCAGTAGCAAGACTAGCGGGGGGCCGAAGACCGGGGAGCTGTTTTTT. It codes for CASSKTSGGPKTGELFF.